Presented here are 26 T cell receptor beta chains from one specimen sequenced in a study of blood T cells in healthy people across ages. Using a J-beta primer mix together with a sample-barcoded 5' primer, a second PCR was run for roughly 6 to 12 cycles. MiXCR was run by TCRdb on the 5' RACE reads, yielding one entry per CDR3 protein. The data show over 750,000 distinct CDR3 sequences, around 25% seen once. These data also featured in a second study, about T cells of mothers and their children.

The source material was blood. These receptors were collected from a boy younger than 18 in good health.

The table lists this clonotype with a few counts. This chain joins TRBV10-3 and TRBJ1-2; 7 bases are a match to TRBD1. This CDR3 contains 11 residues. Germline loops: CDR1 ENHRY, CDR2 SYGVKD. V trimming: 8 bases; J trimming: 8 bases; junction bases outside the gene matches: 5. The CDR3, as DNA: TGTGCCATCGGTACAGGGGAAGGCTACACCTTC. Protein product: CAIGTGEGYTF.

The chain joins TRBV3-1 to TRBJ2-5, with D perhaps TRBD2 (5 bases). The assigned J gene may be wrong: the sequence end matches TRBJ2-7 better. Germline V gene lookup returns CDR1 LGHDT and CDR2 YNNKEL (reference sequence). The CDR3 totals 17 residues. The CDR3, as DNA: TGTGCCAGCAGCCAAGGGGTCATCGCTGGGAGCTCCTACGAGCAGTACTTC. Protein sequence: CASSQGVIAGSSYEQYF.

As regards this clonotype: An end of the junction differs from the germline gene, which may be a read error. CDR3 DNA sequence: TGCGCTGGGGCAGGGGATAACTATGGCTACCCCTTC. It encodes CAGAGDNYGYPF. This chain connects TRBV10-3 to TRBJ1-2; D is possibly TRBD1 (6 bases). The CDR3 extends over 12 amino acids. Germline CDR1 and CDR2: ENHRY and SYGVKD.

For this clonotype: A junction boundary mismatches the germline segment, possibly from a read error. This rearrangement joins TRBV7-2 to TRBJ2-5; 8 bases are a match to TRBD2. Germline V gene sequence: CDR1 SGHTA, CDR2 FQGNSA. This CDR3 region has 13 residues. Here the CDR3 DNA reads TGTGCCAGCAGCCGGCCGGCTAGCGGGTCGGCGCACTTC. Amino acids: CASSRPASGSAHF.

Only a few counts were recorded for this clonotype. The chain combines TRBV6-2 or TRBV6-3 with TRBJ1-2; the D is unclear. The V gene lost 8 bases and the J gene lost 4 bases, with 17 bases spanning the gap. Germline loops: CDR1 MNHEY, CDR2 SVGEGT. CDR3 length equals 14 residues. The CDR3 sequence is CASAQSASLYGYTF. CDR3 in DNA: TGTGCCAGCGCCCAATCCGCCTCACTCTATGGCTACACCTTC.

Regarding this clonotype: One junction end disagrees with the germline gene, perhaps due to a read error. The rearrangement joins TRBV6-6 to TRBJ1-1; 8 positions match TRBD1. The germline CDR1 and CDR2 sequences are MNHNY and SVGAGI (reference sequence). This CDR3 has 14 amino acids. The CDR3 DNA reads TGTGCCAGCAGTTACGACAGGGGATGGACTGGAGCTTTCTTT. Its translation: CASSYDRGWTGAFF.

The rearrangement uses TRBV19 and TRBJ1-1; D remains unclear. This CDR3 is 14 amino acids long. The ends were cut back, 7 bases at V and 0 bases at J, with 12 bases in the middle. The germline V gene encodes CDR1 LNHDA and CDR2 SQIVND (reference sequence). The CDR3 coding sequence is TGTGCCAGTATATTGAGCGAAATGAACACTGAAGCTTTCTTT. It translates to CASILSEMNTEAFF.

The chain carries TRBV9 and TRBJ2-3; 12 bases are shared with TRBD2. Per the germline V gene, CDR1 is SGDLS and CDR2 is YYNGEE. V was clipped by 0 bases and J by 4 bases; unmatched bases: 9. The CDR3 runs 18 residues. CDR3 region: CASSVVKGLAGSSDTQYF. CDR3 coding DNA: TGTGCCAGCAGCGTAGTGAAAGGACTAGCGGGATCTTCAGATACGCAGTATTTT.

The gene calls are TRBV5-1 and TRBJ2-1; weak D call: TRBD1 (6 bases). The germline V gene has CDR1 SGHRS and CDR2 YFSETQ. Deletions cut 0 bases from V and 10 bases from J, with 11 bases between. The CDR3 is made up of 13 amino acids. The CDR3 here is CASSLAGTTEQFF. CDR3 sequence (DNA): TGCGCCAGCAGCTTGGCCGGGACAACCGAGCAGTTCTTC.

This clonotype appeared a few times. This rearrangement joins TRBV7-6 to TRBJ2-5; no firm D call. The J call may not be correct, given that the DNA end is closer to TRBJ2-7. CDR1 and CDR2 (germline): SGHVS, FNYEAQ. CDR3 length: 15 amino acids. CDR3 bases: TGTGCCAGCAGCCCCGTTCCAGCACGCTCCTACGAGCAGTACTTC. Its translation: CASSPVPARSYEQYF.

The CDR3 region has the DNA TGCAGTGCTTGTCAACAGGGGGGTCGGCCCCAGCATTTT. This encodes CSACQQGGRPQHF. The V gene is TRBV20-1, the J gene TRBJ1-5; TRBD1 matches at 8 bases. The ends lost 5 bases at V and 9 bases at J; junction bases unmatched: 9. The CDR3 is 13 amino acids. Germline values: CDR1 DFQATT, CDR2 SNEGSKA (reference sequence).

The chain couples TRBV29-1 to TRBJ2-1; tentative D call: TRBD1 (5 bases). This CDR3 spans 14 amino acids. Trimming pared 7 bases from V and 7 bases from J, leaving 20 bases between. Germline CDR1 and CDR2: SQVTM and ANQGSEA. The CDR3 here is CSGQTGEERNEQFF. The CDR3, as DNA: TGCAGCGGACAGACTGGTGAGGAGAGGAATGAGCAGTTCTTC.

The CDR3 protein is CASSFVPYTDRGPGWTTEAFF. The CDR3 nucleotides read TGTGCCAGCAGTTTCGTTCCCTACACGGACAGGGGGCCTGGGTGGACCACTGAAGCTTTCTTT. The chain combines TRBV12-3 or TRBV12-4 with TRBJ1-1; 11 nucleotides match TRBD1. Germline trimming cut 3 bases from V and 4 bases from J; bases unmatched to any gene: 22. The CDR3 has 21 amino acids.

The chain couples TRBV5-1 to TRBJ1-3, with 9 nucleotides matching TRBD1. With 4 bases clipped from V and 4 bases from J, the junction kept 3 bases outside the gene matches. Per germline, CDR1 SGHRS and CDR2 YFSETQ. The CDR3 length is 14 residues. The DNA of the CDR3 is TGCGCCAGCAGCAAGGGACAGGGCGGAAACACCATATATTTT. It translates to CASSKGQGGNTIYF.

This clonotype came up a few times. The rearrangement links TRBV5-1 to TRBJ2-2; 7 positions match TRBD2. The germline V gene encodes CDR1 SGHRS and CDR2 YFSETQ. V was clipped by 3 bases and J by 5 bases; unmatched bases: 10. The CDR3 extends over 16 amino acids. This CDR3 reads CASSSLLAAATGELFF. The CDR3 coding sequence is TGCGCCAGCAGCTCCCTCCTAGCGGCGGCGACCGGGGAGCTGTTTTTT.

This sequence joins TRBV20-1 and TRBJ2-7; TRBD2 aligns across 8 bases. This CDR3 region has 14 residues. Germline values: CDR1 DFQATT, CDR2 SNEGSKA (reference sequence). Trimming cost V 0 bases and J 3 bases; bases outside gene matches: 4. The CDR3, as DNA: TGCAGTGCTAGAGATCCGGGAGGGCTCTACGAGCAGTACTTC. This translates into CSARDPGGLYEQYF.

The sample holds a few counts of this clonotype. The rearrangement links TRBV28 to TRBJ1-5, with unresolved D. Germline CDR1 and CDR2: MDHEN and SYDVKM. The CDR3 spans 16 residues. Trimming took 2 bases from V and 2 from J, leaving 13 bases between them. The CDR3 region is CASSLPTTRGNQPQHF. The DNA of the CDR3 is TGTGCCAGCAGTTTACCGACCACTCGGGGCAATCAGCCCCAGCATTTT.

This clonotype was seen only a few times. This chain joins TRBV4-3 and TRBJ1-1; a weak D match, TRBD1 (6 bases). Germline assignment: CDR1 LGHNA and CDR2 YSLEER. V lost 0 bases to trimming and J lost 1 base, with 15 bases between them. The CDR3 consists of 17 residues. The CDR3 DNA reads as TGCGCCAGCAGCCAAGATTTTGCTGGACAGAAGAACACTGAAGCTTTCTTT. Translated: CASSQDFAGQKNTEAFF.

This clonotype was seen a handful of times. The rearrangement uses TRBV10-3 and TRBJ2-2; D remains unclear. The CDR3 consists of 15 residues. Trimming pared 6 bases from V and 0 bases from J, leaving 11 bases between. CDR1 and CDR2 from the germline V gene are ENHRY and SYGVKD. Here the CDR3 reads CAIRGTNANTGELFF. The CDR3 nucleotides read TGTGCCATCAGGGGAACAAACGCGAACACCGGGGAGCTGTTTTTT.

The rearrangement links TRBV20-1 to TRBJ1-2; D is perhaps TRBD1 (6 bases). V lost 5 bases and J 6 bases, leaving 10 bases between the germline ends. The CDR3 extends over 11 amino acids. The V gene's germline CDR1 is DFQATT and CDR2 SNEGSKA (reference sequence). The CDR3, as DNA: TGCAGTGCTGAACAGGGAGATGGCTACACCTTC. Its translation is CSAEQGDGYTF.

As to this clonotype: At one boundary the junction diverges from the germline segment, which might be a read error. The gene calls are TRBV12-3 or TRBV12-4 and TRBJ1-1; 7 positions agree with TRBD1. The CDR3 loop spans 13 amino acids. DNA for the CDR3: TGTGTCAGCAGTTTCGCCGGGACAGTTGAAGCTTTCTTT. Its protein product is CVSSFAGTVEAFF.

This clonotype was counted a few times. V usage is TRBV7-8 and J usage is TRBJ2-5; D call uncertain. The CDR3 is 15 amino acids. With 4 bases removed from V and 0 bases from J, the gap between germline ends came to 12 bases. Germline CDR1 reads SGHVS; CDR2 reads FQNEAQ. This CDR3 reads CASSWQSGNQETQYF. CDR3 DNA: TGTGCCAGCAGCTGGCAATCGGGCAACCAAGAGACCCAGTACTTC.

The chain combines TRBV28 with TRBJ1-2, with D unclear. This CDR3 contains 15 residues. Germline loops: CDR1 MDHEN, CDR2 SYDVKM. The V gene lost 6 bases and the J gene lost 6 bases, with 20 bases spanning the gap. The CDR3 here is CASRSGELWVDGYTF. In DNA form, the CDR3 reads TGTGCCAGCAGAAGCGGGGAATTATGGGTCGATGGCTACACCTTC.

The chain's CDR3 is CASSKTGTNQPQHF. CDR3 nucleotide sequence: TGTGCCAGCAGTAAAACAGGGACCAATCAGCCCCAGCATTTT. The rearrangement links TRBV28 to TRBJ1-5; maybe TRBD1 (6 bases). The V and J ends lost 5 bases and 3 bases respectively, with 11 bases between them. In germline, CDR1 is MDHEN, CDR2 SYDVKM. The length of the CDR3 is 14 residues.

The chain couples TRBV6-6 to TRBJ2-5; possible D gene TRBD2, 6 bases. With the DNA end fitting TRBJ2-1 better, the J assignment may be wrong. Per the germline V gene, CDR1 is MNHNY and CDR2 is SVGAGI (reference sequence). The length of the CDR3 is 16 residues. DNA of the CDR3: TGTGCCAGCATTTCCATGGTGGCGGGGTCCTACAATGAGCAGTTCTTC. It codes for CASISMVAGSYNEQFF.

The chain employs TRBV20-1 and TRBJ2-3; 10 bases agree with TRBD2. Germline CDR1 is DFQATT and CDR2 is SNEGSKA (reference sequence). V lost 2 bases, J lost 2 bases, and 1 base stayed unmatched. The CDR3 covers 14 residues. The CDR3 protein is CSARTSGNTDTQYF. Written as DNA, the CDR3 is TGCAGTGCTAGAACTAGCGGGAACACAGATACGCAGTATTTT.